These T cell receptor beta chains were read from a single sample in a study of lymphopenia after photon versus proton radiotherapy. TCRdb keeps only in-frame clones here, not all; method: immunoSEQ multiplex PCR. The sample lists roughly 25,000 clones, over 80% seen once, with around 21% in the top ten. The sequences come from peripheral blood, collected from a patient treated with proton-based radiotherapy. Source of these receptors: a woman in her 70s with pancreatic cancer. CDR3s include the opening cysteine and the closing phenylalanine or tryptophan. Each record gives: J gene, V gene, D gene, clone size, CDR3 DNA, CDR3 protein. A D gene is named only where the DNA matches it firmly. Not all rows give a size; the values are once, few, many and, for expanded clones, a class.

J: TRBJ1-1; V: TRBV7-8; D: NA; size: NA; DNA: TGTGCCAGCAGCGATCGACGGAAATCGAACACTGAAGCTTTCTTT; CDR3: CASSDRRKSNTEAFF
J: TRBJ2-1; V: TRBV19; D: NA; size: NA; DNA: TGTGCCAGTAGTATAACCGGGAGCAATGAGCAGTTCTTC; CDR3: CASSITGSNEQFF
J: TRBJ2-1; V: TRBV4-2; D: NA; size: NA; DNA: TGTGCCAGCAGCCAGCAAACCTCCAGGGGCTCCTACAATGAGCAGTTCTTC; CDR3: CASSQQTSRGSYNEQFF
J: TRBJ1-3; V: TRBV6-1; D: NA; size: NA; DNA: TGTGCCAGCAGTGAAGGTGGCAGGGGTATCGGTTCCAAAGGCACCATATATTTT; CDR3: CASSEGGRGIGSKGTIYF
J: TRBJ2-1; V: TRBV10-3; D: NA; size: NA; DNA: TGTGCCATCAACTACCGGGGGGAGCAGTTCTTC; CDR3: CAINYRGEQFF
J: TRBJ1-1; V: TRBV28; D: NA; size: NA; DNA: TGTGCCAGCAGTTCCAGAACGACAGGTTGGAACACTGAAGCTTTCTTT; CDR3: CASSSRTTGWNTEAFF
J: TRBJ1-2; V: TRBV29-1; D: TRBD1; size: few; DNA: TGCAGCGGCACCGGGACAGCGGTAGGTGGCTACACCTTC; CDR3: CSGTGTAVGGYTF
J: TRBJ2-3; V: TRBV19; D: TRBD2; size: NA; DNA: TGTGCCAGTAGTATTCTTCCGCTAGCGGTCACAGATACGCAGTATTTT; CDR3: CASSILPLAVTDTQYF
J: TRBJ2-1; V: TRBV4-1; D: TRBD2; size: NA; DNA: TGCGCCAGCAGCCAAAAACTAGCGGGAGGCTCATGGGAGCAGTTCTTC; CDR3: CASSQKLAGGSWEQFF
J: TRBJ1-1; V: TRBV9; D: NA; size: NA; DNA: TGTGCCAGCAGCGGCGGTGAGAACACTGAAGCTTTCTTT; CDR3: CASSGGENTEAFF
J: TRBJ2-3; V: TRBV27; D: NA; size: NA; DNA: TGTGCCAGCAGCGCCGACGGTACGGTTACAGATACGCAGTATTTT; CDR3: CASSADGTVTDTQYF
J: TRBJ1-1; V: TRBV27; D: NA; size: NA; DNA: TGTGCCAGCAGTCTCTGGGAACGGAGTGAAGCTTTCTTT; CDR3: CASSLWERSEAFF
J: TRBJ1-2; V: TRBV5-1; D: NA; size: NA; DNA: TGCGCCAGCAGGACAGATTCTGCTAACTATGGCTACACCTTC; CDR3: CASRTDSANYGYTF
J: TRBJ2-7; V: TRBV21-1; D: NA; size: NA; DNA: TGTGCCAGCCGATACCGACAGGGGCTACAGGGGGGTGGGACCTACGAGCAGTACTTC; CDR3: CASRYRQGLQGGGTYEQYF
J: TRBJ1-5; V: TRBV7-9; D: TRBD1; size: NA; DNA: TGTGCCAGCAGCGCCAGGGGGCCCGATCAGCCCCAGCATTTT; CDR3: CASSARGPDQPQHF
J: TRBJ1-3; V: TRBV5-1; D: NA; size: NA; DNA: TGCGCCAGCAGCTTGGAAGGGAACTCTGGAAACACCATATATTTT; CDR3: CASSLEGNSGNTIYF
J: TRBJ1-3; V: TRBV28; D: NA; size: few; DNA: TGTGCCAGCAGAGCGGGGGGCGACGGAAACACCATATATTTT; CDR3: CASRAGGDGNTIYF
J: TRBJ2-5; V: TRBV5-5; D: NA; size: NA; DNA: TGTGCCAGCAGCCCTTGGACGGTACAAGAGACCCAGTACTTC; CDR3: CASSPWTVQETQYF
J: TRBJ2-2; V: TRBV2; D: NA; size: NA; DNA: TGTGCCAGCAGTGAGAAGGGAACCGGGGAGCTGTTTTTT; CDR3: CASSEKGTGELFF
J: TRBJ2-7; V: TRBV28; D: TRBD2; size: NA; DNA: TGTGCCAGCAGTTTATGGCGGGAGGGAGGTGAGCAGTACTTC; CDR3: CASSLWREGGEQYF
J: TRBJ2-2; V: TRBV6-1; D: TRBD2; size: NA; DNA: TGTGCCAGCAGTGAAGTAGCGGGGGCGACCATCACCGGGGAGCTGTTTTTT; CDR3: CASSEVAGATITGELFF
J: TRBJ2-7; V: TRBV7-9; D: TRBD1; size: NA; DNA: TGTGCCAGCAGTTCCGGGGACAGGGGCTACTTC; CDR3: CASSSGDRGYF
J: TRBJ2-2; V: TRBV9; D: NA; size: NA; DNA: TGTGCCAGCAGCGTAGGAAGGGGGACCGGGGAGCTGTTTTTT; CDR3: CASSVGRGTGELFF
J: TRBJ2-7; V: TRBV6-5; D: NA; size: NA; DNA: TGTGCCAGCAGTCCGGTGGTAGCGGTCTCCTACGAGCAGTACTTC; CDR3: CASSPVVAVSYEQYF
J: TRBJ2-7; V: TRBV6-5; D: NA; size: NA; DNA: TGTGCCAGCAGTTATCGGACCCCCTCCTACGAGCAGTACTTC; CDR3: CASSYRTPSYEQYF
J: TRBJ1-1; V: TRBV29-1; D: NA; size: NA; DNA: TGCAGCGCTGATTTGGACGGAAACACTGAAGCTTTCTTT; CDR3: CSADLDGNTEAFF
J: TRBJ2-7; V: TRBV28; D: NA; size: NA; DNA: TGTGCCAGCAGTTTTCCCGGCAACATTAACGAGCAGTACTTC; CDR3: CASSFPGNINEQYF
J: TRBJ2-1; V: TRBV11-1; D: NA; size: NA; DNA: TGTGCCAGCAGCCGACGCGAGAGCTCCTACAATGAGCAGTTCTTC; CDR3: CASSRRESSYNEQFF
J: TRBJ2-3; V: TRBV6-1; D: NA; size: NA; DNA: TGTGCCAGCAGTGAAGGGACCCCTCTTCCTGGGCAGTATTTT; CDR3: CASSEGTPLPGQYF
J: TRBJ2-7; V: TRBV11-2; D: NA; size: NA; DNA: TGTGCCAGCAGCCGGAACTACGAGCAGTACTTC; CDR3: CASSRNYEQYF
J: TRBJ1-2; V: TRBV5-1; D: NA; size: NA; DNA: TGCGCCAGCAGCTTAGCTGCAGGGGCCTGGGATGGCTACACCTTC; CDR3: CASSLAAGAWDGYTF
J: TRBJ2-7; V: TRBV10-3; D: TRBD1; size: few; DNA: TGTGCCATCAGATTAGGACAGGGAGGTTACGAGCAGTACTTC; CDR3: CAIRLGQGGYEQYF
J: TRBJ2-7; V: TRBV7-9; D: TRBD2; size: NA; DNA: TGTGCCAGCAGCACCACACTAGCGGGGGGCTACGAGCAGTACTTC; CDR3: CASSTTLAGGYEQYF
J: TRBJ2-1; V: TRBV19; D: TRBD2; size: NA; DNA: TGTGCCAGTAGCCTGACTAGCGGGATCTACAATGAGCAGTTCTTC; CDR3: CASSLTSGIYNEQFF
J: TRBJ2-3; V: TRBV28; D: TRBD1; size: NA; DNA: TGTGCCAGCAGTTTACCCGGGACAGCCACAGATACGCAGTATTTT; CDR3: CASSLPGTATDTQYF
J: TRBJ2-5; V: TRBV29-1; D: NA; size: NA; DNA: TGCAGCGTTACTCGCGCCGGGGTACAAGAGACCCAGTACTTC; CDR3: CSVTRAGVQETQYF
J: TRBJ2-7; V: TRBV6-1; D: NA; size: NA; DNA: TGTGCCAGCAGTGTAGCTCGGGACACCCCCTACGAGCAGTACTTC; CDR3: CASSVARDTPYEQYF
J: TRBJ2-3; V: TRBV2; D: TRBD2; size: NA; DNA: TGTGCCAGCAGTCATAGCGGGAGCAGGCATAAGACAGATACGCAGTATTTT; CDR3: CASSHSGSRHKTDTQYF
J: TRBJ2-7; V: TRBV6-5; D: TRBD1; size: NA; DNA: TGTGCCAGCAGTTCCGCCGGGACAGGGCGGGCCGAGCAGTACTTC; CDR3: CASSSAGTGRAEQYF
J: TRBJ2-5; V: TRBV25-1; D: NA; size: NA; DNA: TGTGCCAGCAGCCTGCTACAGGGATTGTTGGAGACCCAGTACTTC; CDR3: CASSLLQGLLETQYF
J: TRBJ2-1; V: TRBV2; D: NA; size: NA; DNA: TGTGCCACTCTAATATCACTGCCCCAAAATGAGCAGTTCTTC; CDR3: CATLISLPQNEQFF
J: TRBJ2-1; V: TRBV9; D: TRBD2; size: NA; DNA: TGTGCCAGCAGCGTAATAGCGGGTAGCTACAATGAGCAGTTCTTC; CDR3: CASSVIAGSYNEQFF
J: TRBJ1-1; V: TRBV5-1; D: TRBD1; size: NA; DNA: TGCGCCAGCAGCCCACGAGGACAGGGGATAGGGAACACTGAAGCTTTCTTT; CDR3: CASSPRGQGIGNTEAFF
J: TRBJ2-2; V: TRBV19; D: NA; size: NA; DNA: TGTGCCAGTAGTATGGCAGGGGTCTGGACCGGGGAGCTGTTTTTT; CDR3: CASSMAGVWTGELFF
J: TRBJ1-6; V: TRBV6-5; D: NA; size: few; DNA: TGTGCCAGCAGTTATAGCAGGACAGTTAATTCACCCCTCCACTTT; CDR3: CASSYSRTVNSPLHF
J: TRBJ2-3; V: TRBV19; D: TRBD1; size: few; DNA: TGTGCCAGTGGCAGCCGGGACAGGGGGTGGGCAGATACGCAGTATTTT; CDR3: CASGSRDRGWADTQYF
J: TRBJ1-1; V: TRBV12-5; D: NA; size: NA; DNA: TGTGCTAGTGGTTTGGTAGGGGGCACTGAAGCTTTCTTT; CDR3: CASGLVGGTEAFF
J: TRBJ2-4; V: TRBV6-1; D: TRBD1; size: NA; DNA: TGTGCCAGCTCCTTCGACAGGGCCCCGATGAACATTCAGTACTTC; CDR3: CASSFDRAPMNIQYF
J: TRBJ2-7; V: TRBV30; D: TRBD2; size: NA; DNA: TGTGCCTGGAGTAGCGGGGCTCTCTACGAGCAGTACTTC; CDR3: CAWSSGALYEQYF
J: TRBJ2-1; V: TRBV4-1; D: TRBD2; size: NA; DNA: TGCGCCAGCAGCGGGAGGGGAGACGGGACCTATTACAATGAGCAGTTCTTC; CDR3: CASSGRGDGTYYNEQFF
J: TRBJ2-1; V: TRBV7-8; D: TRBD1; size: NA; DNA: TGTGCCAGCAGCCCATCGCGGACAGGGGGCTACAATGAGCAGTTCTTC; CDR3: CASSPSRTGGYNEQFF